What follows is one TCR beta chain and its context. The data stem from a study of blood T cell repertoires in COVID-19. The wider study: Sites across the United States, Italy and Spain contributed samples from acute and convalescent COVID-19.

The CDR3 length is 15 residues. Trimming shortened V by 2 bases and J by 1 base, and 11 bases separated the two germline ends. Looked up from germline, CDR1 is MNHNY and CDR2 is SVGAGI (reference sequence). Profiling relied on immunoSEQ multiplex PCR, and the TCRdb table lists in-frame clones only, not all of them. The sample consists of roughly 120,000 clones, about 83% of them appearing once. The sample was peripheral blood. This clonotype originated in a man between 60 and 75 years old with acute or convalescent COVID-19. The rearrangement uses TRBV6-6 and TRBJ2-5; TRBD2 is a possible D gene (6 bases). CDR3 region: CASSYAASVQETQYF. The CDR3, as DNA: TGTGCCAGCAGTTACGCCGCTAGCGTCCAAGAGACCCAGTACTTC.